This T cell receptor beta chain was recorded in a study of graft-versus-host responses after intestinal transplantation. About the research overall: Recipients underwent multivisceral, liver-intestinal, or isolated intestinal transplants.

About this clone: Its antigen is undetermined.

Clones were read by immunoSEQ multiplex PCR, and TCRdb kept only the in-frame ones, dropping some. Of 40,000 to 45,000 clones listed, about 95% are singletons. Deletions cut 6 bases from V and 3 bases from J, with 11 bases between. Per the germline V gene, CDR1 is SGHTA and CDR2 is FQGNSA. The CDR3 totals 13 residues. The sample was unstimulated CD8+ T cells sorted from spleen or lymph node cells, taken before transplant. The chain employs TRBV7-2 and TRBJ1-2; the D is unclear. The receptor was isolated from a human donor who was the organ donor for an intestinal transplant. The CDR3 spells CASRRGSHYGYTF. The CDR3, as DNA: TGTGCCAGCAGGCGAGGGTCCCACTATGGCTACACCTTC.